This T cell receptor beta chain derives from a study of blood T cell repertoires in COVID-19. V dropped 0 bases and J dropped 3 bases, with 9 bases sitting between them. Per germline, CDR1 MNHNS and CDR2 SASEGT. This CDR3 is 14 amino acids long. Data came from immunoSEQ multiplex PCR; TCRdb stores just in-frame clones and leaves some out. The sample consists of 95,000 to 100,000 clones, roughly 90% of them appearing once. Source material: peripheral blood. V and J are TRBV6-1 and TRBJ2-7, with D perhaps matching TRBD1 (5 bases). The clonotype originates from a human donor with COVID-19, enrolled during active disease. The donor label of this sample is uncertain. Here the CDR3 DNA reads TGTGCCAGCAGTGAAGCAGGGGTCGTCTACGAGCAGTACTTC. Amino acid sequence: CASSEAGVVYEQYF.